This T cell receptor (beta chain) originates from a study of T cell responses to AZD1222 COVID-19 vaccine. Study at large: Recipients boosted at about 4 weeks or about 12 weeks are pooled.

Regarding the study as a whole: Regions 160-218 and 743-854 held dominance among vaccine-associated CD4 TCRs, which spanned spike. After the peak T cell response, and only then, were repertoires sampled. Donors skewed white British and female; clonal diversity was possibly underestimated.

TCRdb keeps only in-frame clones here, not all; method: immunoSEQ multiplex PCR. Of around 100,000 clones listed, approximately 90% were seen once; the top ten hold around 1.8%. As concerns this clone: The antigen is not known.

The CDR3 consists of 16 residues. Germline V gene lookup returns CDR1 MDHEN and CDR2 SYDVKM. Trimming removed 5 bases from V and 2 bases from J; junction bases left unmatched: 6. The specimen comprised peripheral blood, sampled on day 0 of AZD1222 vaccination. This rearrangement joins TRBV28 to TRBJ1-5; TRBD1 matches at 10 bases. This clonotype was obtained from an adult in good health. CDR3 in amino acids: CASSRDRGNGNQPQHF. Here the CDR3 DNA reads TGTGCCAGCAGTCGGGACAGGGGCAACGGCAATCAGCCCCAGCATTTT.